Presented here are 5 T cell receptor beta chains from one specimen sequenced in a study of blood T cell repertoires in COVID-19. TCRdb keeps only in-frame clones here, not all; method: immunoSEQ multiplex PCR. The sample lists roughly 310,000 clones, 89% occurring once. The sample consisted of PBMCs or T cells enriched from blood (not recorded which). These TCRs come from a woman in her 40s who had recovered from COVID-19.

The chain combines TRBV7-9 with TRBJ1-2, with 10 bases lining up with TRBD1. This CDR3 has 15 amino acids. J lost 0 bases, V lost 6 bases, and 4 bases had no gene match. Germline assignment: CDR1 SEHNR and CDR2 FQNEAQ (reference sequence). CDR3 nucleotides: TGTGCCAGCAGTCCCGGGACAGGGGCTAACTATGGCTACACCTTC. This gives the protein CASSPGTGANYGYTF.

The CDR3 loop reads CATSDPDRGVTYEQYF. The CDR3, as DNA: TGTGCCACCAGTGATCCGGACAGGGGAGTCACCTACGAGCAGTACTTC. The rearrangement uses TRBV24-1 and TRBJ2-7, with 9 bases aligning to TRBD1. Germline trimming cut 3 bases from V and 2 bases from J; bases unmatched to any gene: 7. The CDR3 extends over 16 amino acids. The germline V gene has CDR1 KGHDR and CDR2 SFDVKD.

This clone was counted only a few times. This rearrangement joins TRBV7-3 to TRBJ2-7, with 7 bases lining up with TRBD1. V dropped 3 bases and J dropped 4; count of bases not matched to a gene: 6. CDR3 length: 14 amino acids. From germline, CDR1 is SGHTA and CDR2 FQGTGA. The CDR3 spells CASSFGTADYEQYF. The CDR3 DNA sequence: TGTGCCAGCAGCTTCGGGACAGCGGATTACGAGCAGTACTTC.

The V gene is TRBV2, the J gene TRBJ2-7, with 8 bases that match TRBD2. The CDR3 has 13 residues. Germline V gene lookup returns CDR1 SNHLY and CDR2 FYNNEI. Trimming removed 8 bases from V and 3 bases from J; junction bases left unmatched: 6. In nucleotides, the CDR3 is TGTGCCAGCCGAGGACTAGCCGGCTACGAGCAGTACTTC. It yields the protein CASRGLAGYEQYF.

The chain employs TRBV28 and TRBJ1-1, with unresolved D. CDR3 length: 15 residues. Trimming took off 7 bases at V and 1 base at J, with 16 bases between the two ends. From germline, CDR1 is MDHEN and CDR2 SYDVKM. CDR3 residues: CASTPGRRGNTEAFF. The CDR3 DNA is TGTGCCAGCACCCCCGGGAGGCGGGGGAACACTGAAGCTTTCTTT.